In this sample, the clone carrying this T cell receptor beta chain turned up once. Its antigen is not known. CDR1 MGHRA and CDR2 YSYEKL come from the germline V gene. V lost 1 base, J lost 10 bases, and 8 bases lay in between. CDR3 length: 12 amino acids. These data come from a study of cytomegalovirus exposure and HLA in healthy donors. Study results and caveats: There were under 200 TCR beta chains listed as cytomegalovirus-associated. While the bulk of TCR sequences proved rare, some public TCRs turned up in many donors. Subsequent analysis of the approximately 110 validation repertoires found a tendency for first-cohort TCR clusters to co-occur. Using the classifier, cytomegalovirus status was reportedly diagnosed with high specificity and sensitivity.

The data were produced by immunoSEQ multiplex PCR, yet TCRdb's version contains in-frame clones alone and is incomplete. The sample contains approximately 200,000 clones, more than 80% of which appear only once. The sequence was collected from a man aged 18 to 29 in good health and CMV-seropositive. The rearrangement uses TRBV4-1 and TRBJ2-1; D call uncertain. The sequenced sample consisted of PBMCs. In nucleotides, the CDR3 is TGCGCCAGCAGCCAAGGGAGTGCAGAGCAGTTCTTC. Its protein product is CASSQGSAEQFF.